This T cell receptor beta chain stems from a study of T cells in Graves' hyperthyroidism and ophthalmopathy. Overall study context: Peripheral blood was drawn at first diagnosis, prior to all treatment.

Germline CDR1 reads ENHRY; CDR2 reads SYGVKD. This CDR3 region has 15 residues. J lost 2 bases, V lost 7 bases, and 6 bases had no gene match. The source material, RNA transcripts, was used to amplify TCR beta CDR3 regions. A set of HTBI primers served as the primers for a first-round RT-PCR of the TCR CDR3. TCRdb re-called the multiplex PCR reads through MiXCR, storing one row per CDR3 protein. Found here are some 570,000 distinct CDR3 sequences, roughly 17% of them singletons; the top ten hold 17%. This clonotype was recorded a few times. This receptor was obtained from a young woman with Graves' ophthalmopathy. The sequenced sample consisted of blood. The chain has TRBV10-3 and TRBJ2-2; TRBD1 matches at 8 bases. The CDR3: CAIKPGTGNTGELFF. The CDR3 DNA is TGTGCCATCAAACCGGGGACAGGCAACACCGGGGAGCTGTTTTTT.